This T cell receptor beta chain is from a study of neurological immune-mediated disorders. General observations from the study: The phylogenetic placement of 18 of 34 multiple sclerosis patients' repertoires in one related-CDR3 cluster constitutes a possible signature. The absence of shared CDR3 amino acid sequences among expanded clones across subjects suggests private repertoires in all groups.

Comments on this clonotype: Its antigen is unknown. The junction departs from the called germline gene at one end, perhaps through a read error.

The CDR3 consists of 14 residues. Per germline, CDR1 SGHTA and CDR2 FQGNSA. From 15-18 subjects, each sequencing run yielded over 190 million TCR-beta sequences. One entry per CDR3 protein results from TCRdb running MiXCR on the 5' RACE reads. The table records about 46,000 distinct CDR3 sequences, around 4.5% of them present only once. The sample consisted of PBMCs. The chain recombines TRBV7-2 with TRBJ1-6, with D unclear. This TCR was recovered from a woman aged 55-69 years with multiple sclerosis. The CDR3 loop is CASSLVGRNSPLNF. The CDR3 DNA follows: TGTGCCAGCAGCTTAGTAGGCAGAAATTCACCCCTCAACTTT. Supplemented by reference TRBV7-2 and TRBJ1-6, the full variable domain reads GAGVSQSPSNKVTEKGKDVELRCDPISGHTALYWYRQSLGQGLEFLIYFQGNSAPDKSGLPSDRFSAERTGGSVSTLTIQRTQQEDSAVYLCASSLVGRNSPLNFGNGTRLTVT.